Listed below are T cell receptor beta chains from one sample, sequenced in a study of cytomegalovirus exposure and HLA in healthy donors. TCRdb's table, derived via immunoSEQ multiplex PCR, lists solely in-frame clones and lacks some. The table records 60,000 to 90,000 clones, around 80% of them present only once. The sequenced sample consisted of PBMCs. These receptors originate from a man between 65 and 85 years old in good health and CMV-seropositive. Both conserved end residues are part of each CDR3. Fields, in order: CDR3 DNA, CDR3 protein, clone size, J gene, D gene, V gene. D genes are given only for firm matches. The size of a clone is reported for some rows only, either as once, few or many, or as a class for expanded clones.

cdr3_nt: TGTGCCAGCAGCCTAGGACAGCCGTCCTACGAGCAGTACTTC
cdr3_aa: CASSLGQPSYEQYF
clone_size: .
j_call: TRBJ2-7
d_call: .
v_call: TRBV11-2

cdr3_nt: TGCGCCAGCAGCTGGACAGGGGTGGGACAAGAGACCCAGTACTTC
cdr3_aa: CASSWTGVGQETQYF
clone_size: .
j_call: TRBJ2-5
d_call: TRBD1
v_call: TRBV5-1

cdr3_nt: TGTGCCAGCAGCTTGCCCCGGGCGGGAGACACAGATACGCAGTATTTT
cdr3_aa: CASSLPRAGDTDTQYF
clone_size: .
j_call: TRBJ2-3
d_call: TRBD2
v_call: TRBV5-4

cdr3_nt: TGCAGCGGTAGCGGGAGGGCCGGCACAGATACGCAGTATTTT
cdr3_aa: CSGSGRAGTDTQYF
clone_size: .
j_call: TRBJ2-3
d_call: TRBD2
v_call: TRBV29-1

cdr3_nt: TGTGCCAGCAGCCTTGACAGGGTGGCCGGGGAGCTGTTTTTT
cdr3_aa: CASSLDRVAGELFF
clone_size: .
j_call: TRBJ2-2
d_call: TRBD1
v_call: TRBV11-3

cdr3_nt: TGTGCCAGCAGCCGCGCCTTCTTGAATAGCAATCAGCCCCAGCATTTT
cdr3_aa: CASSRAFLNSNQPQHF
clone_size: .
j_call: TRBJ1-5
d_call: .
v_call: TRBV7-9

cdr3_nt: TGCGCCAGCAGCCCCGGGACAGACCACACCGGGGAGCTGTTTTTT
cdr3_aa: CASSPGTDHTGELFF
clone_size: .
j_call: TRBJ2-2
d_call: TRBD1
v_call: TRBV5-1

cdr3_nt: TGTGCCAGCAGCTCTGACGGACTAGCGGCCTACAATGAGCAGTTCTTC
cdr3_aa: CASSSDGLAAYNEQFF
clone_size: .
j_call: TRBJ2-1
d_call: TRBD2
v_call: TRBV5-6

cdr3_nt: TGTGCCAGCAGCTACGGAGGGGGCGCAGATACGCAGTATTTT
cdr3_aa: CASSYGGGADTQYF
clone_size: .
j_call: TRBJ2-3
d_call: .
v_call: TRBV7-3

cdr3_nt: TGTGCCAGCAGCTTAGTAAGGGGCTATAATTCACCCCTCCACTTT
cdr3_aa: CASSLVRGYNSPLHF
clone_size: .
j_call: TRBJ1-6
d_call: .
v_call: TRBV11-2

cdr3_nt: TGTGCCAGCAGTTTATCGGGACTCCCCTACGAGCAGTACTTC
cdr3_aa: CASSLSGLPYEQYF
clone_size: .
j_call: TRBJ2-7
d_call: .
v_call: TRBV27

cdr3_nt: TGCAGCGCCGCGAGAGACTCCTACGAGCAGTACTTC
cdr3_aa: CSAARDSYEQYF
clone_size: .
j_call: TRBJ2-7
d_call: .
v_call: TRBV29-1

cdr3_nt: TGTGCCAGCAGCTCGCGAGCGGGCTCCTACGAGCAGTACTTC
cdr3_aa: CASSSRAGSYEQYF
clone_size: .
j_call: TRBJ2-7
d_call: .
v_call: TRBV7-9

cdr3_nt: TGTGCCAGCAGCTTAGGGGGGACAGGGTTTAACTATGGCTACACCTTC
cdr3_aa: CASSLGGTGFNYGYTF
clone_size: .
j_call: TRBJ1-2
d_call: TRBD1
v_call: TRBV7-2

cdr3_nt: TGTGCCATCAGAAGATCGAGGGCAACTAATGAAAAACTGTTTTTT
cdr3_aa: CAIRRSRATNEKLFF
clone_size: .
j_call: TRBJ1-4
d_call: .
v_call: TRBV10-3

cdr3_nt: TGTGCCAGCAGTTACAACGGGAGGGGCAATCAGCCCCAGCATTTT
cdr3_aa: CASSYNGRGNQPQHF
clone_size: .
j_call: TRBJ1-5
d_call: .
v_call: TRBV6-5

cdr3_nt: TGTGCCAGCAGCCGGGACAACCTCCAAGAGACCCAGTACTTC
cdr3_aa: CASSRDNLQETQYF
clone_size: .
j_call: TRBJ2-5
d_call: .
v_call: TRBV7-2

cdr3_nt: TGTGCCAGCATCCCAACTAGCGGGAACCACAATGAGCAGTTCTTC
cdr3_aa: CASIPTSGNHNEQFF
clone_size: .
j_call: TRBJ2-1
d_call: TRBD2
v_call: TRBV6-5

cdr3_nt: TGCGCCAGCAGCTTCCAGGTCGGCTACGAGCAGTACTTC
cdr3_aa: CASSFQVGYEQYF
clone_size: .
j_call: TRBJ2-7
d_call: .
v_call: TRBV5-1

cdr3_nt: TGCAGCCTGATACTAGCGGGAGGGACAGATACGCAGTATTTT
cdr3_aa: CSLILAGGTDTQYF
clone_size: .
j_call: TRBJ2-3
d_call: TRBD2
v_call: TRBV29-1

cdr3_nt: TGTGCCAGCAGTTACAGGGGACAGGGGATCCACGAGCAGTACTTC
cdr3_aa: CASSYRGQGIHEQYF
clone_size: .
j_call: TRBJ2-7
d_call: TRBD1
v_call: TRBV6-5

cdr3_nt: TGTGCCAGCAGCGTAGACCGGGAAAAACTGTTTTTT
cdr3_aa: CASSVDREKLFF
clone_size: .
j_call: TRBJ1-4
d_call: .
v_call: TRBV7-8

cdr3_nt: TGTGCCAGCAGCCTGGGGACAGGGTCTAGCACAGATACGCAGTATTTT
cdr3_aa: CASSLGTGSSTDTQYF
clone_size: .
j_call: TRBJ2-3
d_call: TRBD1
v_call: TRBV7-8

cdr3_nt: TGTGCCAGTAGTAACCCGGACACCTATGGCTACACCTTC
cdr3_aa: CASSNPDTYGYTF
clone_size: .
j_call: TRBJ1-2
d_call: .
v_call: TRBV19

cdr3_nt: TGTGCCAGCAGTTCTGGACTAGCGGGCAGGGATGAGCAGTTCTTC
cdr3_aa: CASSSGLAGRDEQFF
clone_size: .
j_call: TRBJ2-1
d_call: TRBD2
v_call: TRBV28

cdr3_nt: TGTGCCAGCAGGGGATCCGGGACAGGGCTCACTAGCACAGATACGCAGTATTTT
cdr3_aa: CASRGSGTGLTSTDTQYF
clone_size: once
j_call: TRBJ2-3
d_call: TRBD1
v_call: TRBV28

cdr3_nt: TGTGCCAGCTCGCCCGGGACTACGCGTAAGCAGTACTTC
cdr3_aa: CASSPGTTRKQYF
clone_size: .
j_call: TRBJ2-7
d_call: TRBD2
v_call: TRBV18

cdr3_nt: TGTGCCAGCAGCCCCTCCGGGACAGATAATTCACCCCTCCACTTT
cdr3_aa: CASSPSGTDNSPLHF
clone_size: .
j_call: TRBJ1-6
d_call: TRBD1
v_call: TRBV7-9

cdr3_nt: TGTGCCAGCAGATCCCGGACAGGGGGCTATGGCTACACCTTC
cdr3_aa: CASRSRTGGYGYTF
clone_size: few
j_call: TRBJ1-2
d_call: TRBD1
v_call: TRBV28

cdr3_nt: TGTGCCAGCAGGCTGACGGGAGCCTACAATGAGCAGTTCTTC
cdr3_aa: CASRLTGAYNEQFF
clone_size: .
j_call: TRBJ2-1
d_call: .
v_call: TRBV28

cdr3_nt: TGCGCCAGCAGCTTGGGGACAGCGAACACTGAAGCTTTCTTT
cdr3_aa: CASSLGTANTEAFF
clone_size: .
j_call: TRBJ1-1
d_call: .
v_call: TRBV5-1

cdr3_nt: TGTGCCACCCTACATGGACAGCCCAGTTATAATTCACCCCTCCACTTT
cdr3_aa: CATLHGQPSYNSPLHF
clone_size: .
j_call: TRBJ1-6
d_call: .
v_call: TRBV28

cdr3_nt: TGCGCCAGCAGCCTGACAGGGGACAGCAATCAGCCCCAGCATTTT
cdr3_aa: CASSLTGDSNQPQHF
clone_size: .
j_call: TRBJ1-5
d_call: TRBD1
v_call: TRBV4-1

cdr3_nt: TGTGCCAGCAGGGCTAGTGGACAGGGGGCGAATGGCTACACCTTC
cdr3_aa: CASRASGQGANGYTF
clone_size: .
j_call: TRBJ1-2
d_call: TRBD1
v_call: TRBV6-5

cdr3_nt: TGTGCCAGCAGTTACAGGCAGGGAGGTACAGATACGCAGTATTTT
cdr3_aa: CASSYRQGGTDTQYF
clone_size: .
j_call: TRBJ2-3
d_call: .
v_call: TRBV6-6

cdr3_nt: TGTGCCAGCAGCCCCCCGGGGGGTGAGCAGTTCTTC
cdr3_aa: CASSPPGGEQFF
clone_size: .
j_call: TRBJ2-1
d_call: TRBD2
v_call: TRBV11-3

cdr3_nt: TGCGCCAGCAGCCTGGGACAGCACACTGAAGCTTTCTTT
cdr3_aa: CASSLGQHTEAFF
clone_size: few
j_call: TRBJ1-1
d_call: TRBD1
v_call: TRBV5-1

cdr3_nt: TGTGCCAGCAGCCCCGGACAGAAGAATGAGCAGTTCTTC
cdr3_aa: CASSPGQKNEQFF
clone_size: .
j_call: TRBJ2-1
d_call: .
v_call: TRBV7-9

cdr3_nt: TGCGCCAGCAGCCAAGAAAAGACAGGGACGAGCACTGAAGCTTTCTTT
cdr3_aa: CASSQEKTGTSTEAFF
clone_size: .
j_call: TRBJ1-1
d_call: TRBD1
v_call: TRBV4-1

cdr3_nt: TGCAGCGTTGTGGCGGGGAGTCTAAGAAATGAGCAGTTCTTC
cdr3_aa: CSVVAGSLRNEQFF
clone_size: .
j_call: TRBJ2-1
d_call: .
v_call: TRBV29-1

cdr3_nt: TGCAGCGTTCTACAGCTCTATGGCTACACCTTC
cdr3_aa: CSVLQLYGYTF
clone_size: .
j_call: TRBJ1-2
d_call: .
v_call: TRBV29-1

cdr3_nt: TGCGCCAGCAGCCACGGACAGGGGAATGAAAAACTGTTTTTT
cdr3_aa: CASSHGQGNEKLFF
clone_size: .
j_call: TRBJ1-4
d_call: TRBD1
v_call: TRBV4-3

cdr3_nt: TGTGCCATCTCCCAGGGGCTACTCTCTGGAAACACCATATATTTT
cdr3_aa: CAISQGLLSGNTIYF
clone_size: .
j_call: TRBJ1-3
d_call: .
v_call: TRBV10-3

cdr3_nt: TGCGCCAGCAGCGGGAGGACTGATACCTACGAGCAGTACTTC
cdr3_aa: CASSGRTDTYEQYF
clone_size: .
j_call: TRBJ2-7
d_call: .
v_call: TRBV5-1

cdr3_nt: TGTGCCAGCAGCTTAGTTGGGAGTGAAGCTTTCTTT
cdr3_aa: CASSLVGSEAFF
clone_size: .
j_call: TRBJ1-1
d_call: .
v_call: TRBV7-9

cdr3_nt: TGCGCCAGCAGCTTGGAGCAGGGGGCTAATTCACCCCTCCACTTT
cdr3_aa: CASSLEQGANSPLHF
clone_size: .
j_call: TRBJ1-6
d_call: TRBD1
v_call: TRBV5-1

cdr3_nt: TGTGCCAGCAGGCCAGACAGGGGCGGGTCCTACGAGCAGTACTTC
cdr3_aa: CASRPDRGGSYEQYF
clone_size: .
j_call: TRBJ2-7
d_call: TRBD1
v_call: TRBV6-5